Listed below are T cell receptor beta chains from one sample, sequenced in a study of blood T cell repertoires in COVID-19. TCRdb's copy holds only in-frame clones and misses some; the assay was immunoSEQ multiplex PCR. Of fewer than 250,000 clones in the sample, about 83% were seen once. Sequencing input: peripheral blood. Receptors were obtained from a woman of 80 years or more with COVID-19, enrolled during active disease. Both conserved end residues are part of each CDR3. A D gene is named only where the DNA matches it firmly. The size entry is marked missing in some rows and otherwise reads once, few, many or a size class.

CASSFEGSRNSPLHF	TGTGCCAGCAGCTTTGAGGGCAGCCGGAATTCACCCCTCCACTTT	15	NA	TRBJ1-6	TRBV11-2	NA
CASSPRGSSTDTQYF	TGTGCCAGCAGCCCCCGAGGGTCGTCCACAGATACGCAGTATTTT	15	NA	TRBJ2-3	TRBV13	NA
CASSQETGSGNTIYF	TGTGCCAGCAGCCAAGAGACAGGCTCTGGAAACACCATATATTTT	15	NA	TRBJ1-3	TRBV7-2	NA
CASRRWGQDYGYTF	TGTGCCAGCAGACGCTGGGGACAGGACTATGGCTACACCTTC	14	TRBD1	TRBJ1-2	TRBV6-5	few
CSVGSGERGAVSSTDTQYF	TGCAGCGTTGGATCTGGGGAGCGGGGGGCGGTTTCTAGCACAGATACGCAGTATTTT	19	TRBD2	TRBJ2-3	TRBV29-1	NA
CASSRTPPQGAGNTIYF	TGTGCCAGCAGCCGCACCCCCCCACAGGGGGCTGGAAACACCATATATTTT	17	TRBD1	TRBJ1-3	TRBV7-6	NA
CASSPSQGAPTNEKLFF	TGTGCCAGCAGCCCCTCACAGGGGGCTCCAACTAATGAAAAACTGTTTTTT	17	TRBD1	TRBJ1-4	TRBV7-9	NA
CASSPTGVNQPQHF	TGTGCCAGCAGCCCGACAGGGGTCAATCAGCCCCAGCATTTT	14	TRBD1	TRBJ1-5	TRBV27	NA
CASSTGLGNQPQHF	TGTGCCAGTAGTACCGGACTGGGCAATCAGCCCCAGCATTTT	14	NA	TRBJ1-5	TRBV19	NA
CATDPPGQAGNTIYF	TGTGCCACCGATCCTCCGGGACAGGCTGGAAACACCATATATTTT	15	NA	TRBJ1-3	TRBV21-1	NA
CASSTSGTGGAYEQYF	TGTGCCAGCAGCACCTCCGGGACAGGGGGTGCCTACGAGCAGTACTTC	16	TRBD1	TRBJ2-7	TRBV7-2	once
CASSVAGTGGRQPQHF	TGTGCCAGCAGCGTGGCCGGGACAGGGGGTCGTCAGCCCCAGCATTTT	16	TRBD1	TRBJ1-5	TRBV9	few
CSAAGGSTSGANVLTF	TGCAGCGCTGCGGGCGGTTCCACCTCTGGGGCCAACGTCCTGACTTTC	16	NA	TRBJ2-6	TRBV29-1	NA
CASSPGTDTQYF	TGTGCCAGCTCACCCGGCACAGATACGCAGTATTTT	12	NA	TRBJ2-3	TRBV18	NA
CASSPQTGANVLTF	TGTGCCAGCAGCCCCCAGACTGGGGCCAACGTCCTGACTTTC	14	NA	TRBJ2-6	TRBV3-1/TRBV3-2	NA
CATSEQGNTGELFF	TGTGCCACCAGTGAACAGGGAAACACCGGGGAGCTGTTTTTT	14	NA	TRBJ2-2	TRBV24-1	NA
CASSRWLDRGQETQYF	TGTGCCAGCAGCCGCTGGCTGGACAGGGGACAAGAGACCCAGTACTTC	16	TRBD1	TRBJ2-5	TRBV7-9	NA
CATSRDIGGGREQYF	TGTGCCACCAGCAGAGATATAGGCGGGGGACGGGAGCAGTACTTC	15	TRBD2	TRBJ2-7	TRBV15	once
CASSTTGLGGTF	TGTGCCAGCAGCACTACAGGCCTTGGCGGCACCTTC	12	NA	TRBJ1-2	TRBV6-5	NA
CASSSGGTTGELFF	TGCGCCAGCAGCAGCGGGGGGACGACCGGGGAGCTGTTTTTT	14	TRBD2	TRBJ2-2	TRBV5-1	NA
CASSAQEGRNTIYF	TGTGCCAGCAGTGCGCAGGAGGGACGAAACACCATATATTTT	14	NA	TRBJ1-3	TRBV25-1	few
CASRGGTGEAFTSQETQYF	TGTGCCAGTAGAGGAGGGACAGGGGAAGCCTTTACTAGCCAAGAGACCCAGTACTTC	19	TRBD1	TRBJ2-5	TRBV19	NA
CASSLTSQGTYEQYF	TGCGCCAGCAGCTTGACCTCACAGGGGACCTACGAGCAGTACTTC	15	TRBD1	TRBJ2-7	TRBV5-1	NA
CASGFGGTTGELFF	TGTGCCAGTGGCTTTGGGGGGACCACCGGGGAGCTGTTTTTT	14	NA	TRBJ2-2	TRBV28	NA
CASSQEYNQPQHF	TGCGCCAGCAGCCAAGAATACAATCAGCCCCAGCATTTT	13	NA	TRBJ1-5	TRBV4-3	NA
CAWSRANYGYTF	TGTGCCTGGAGCAGGGCCAACTATGGCTACACCTTC	12	NA	TRBJ1-2	TRBV30	NA
CASSFTGGEGYGYTF	TGTGCCAGCAGCTTTACAGGGGGCGAAGGGTATGGCTACACCTTC	15	TRBD1	TRBJ1-2	TRBV5-5	NA
CASSLGQVSAGELFF	TGCGCCAGCAGCTTGGGGCAGGTCTCTGCCGGGGAGCTGTTTTTT	15	NA	TRBJ2-2	TRBV5-1	NA
CASSLIPGQGTWEKLFF	TGTGCCAGCAGTCTCATCCCGGGACAGGGGACCTGGGAAAAACTGTTTTTT	17	TRBD1	TRBJ1-4	TRBV4-2	NA
CASSRPGQQNEKLFF	TGTGCCAGCAGCCGGCCGGGACAGCAAAATGAAAAACTGTTTTTT	15	TRBD1	TRBJ1-4	TRBV28	NA
CASSFTGNTGELFF	TGTGCCAGCAGCTTCACGGGAAACACCGGGGAGCTGTTTTTT	14	NA	TRBJ2-2	TRBV11-2	NA
CASNPNDRGNQPQHF	TGTGCCAGCAACCCCAACGACAGGGGTAATCAGCCCCAGCATTTT	15	TRBD1	TRBJ1-5	TRBV5-8	NA
CASSLSGTNLFF	TGTGCCAGCAGCTTAAGCGGGACTAATCTGTTCTTC	12	TRBD2	TRBJ2-1	TRBV11-2	NA
CASSLGGAGSTDTQYF	TGTGCCAGCAGCCTAGGCGGAGCGGGGAGCACAGATACGCAGTATTTT	16	TRBD2	TRBJ2-3	TRBV7-8	once
CASSLLRGGEAFF	TGTGCCAGCTCACTATTGAGGGGGGGTGAAGCTTTCTTT	13	NA	TRBJ1-1	TRBV18	NA
CATSDFNNEQFF	TGTGCCACCAGTGATTTTAACAATGAGCAGTTCTTC	12	NA	TRBJ2-1	TRBV24-1	NA
CASSVTPQDTAFF	TGTGCCAGCAGCGTAACCCCTCAAGACACTGCTTTCTTT	13	NA	TRBJ1-1	TRBV9	NA
CASSYDYTELYGYTF	TGTGCCAGCAGTTACGATTATACAGAGCTCTATGGCTACACCTTC	15	NA	TRBJ1-2	TRBV6-2/TRBV6-3	NA
CASSLGLGQGARGEKLFF	TGTGCCAGCAGCTTGGGCCTGGGACAGGGGGCGCGGGGTGAAAAACTGTTTTTT	18	TRBD1	TRBJ1-4	TRBV5-6	NA
CASSPGLAGKYEQYF	TGTGCCAGCAGCCCGGGACTAGCCGGAAAATACGAGCAGTACTTC	15	TRBD2	TRBJ2-7	TRBV3-1/TRBV3-2	NA
CASSIPGSGNTIYF	TGTGCCAGTAGTATCCCCGGCTCTGGAAACACCATATATTTT	14	NA	TRBJ1-3	TRBV19	NA
CSVGASGNTIYF	TGCAGCGTTGGAGCTTCTGGAAACACCATATATTTT	12	NA	TRBJ1-3	TRBV29-1	NA
CASSLAWGSNSPLHF	TGTGCTAGCAGCTTAGCGTGGGGCAGTAATTCACCCCTCCACTTT	15	NA	TRBJ1-6	TRBV7-7	NA
CASTPDRVTSSPLHF	TGTGCCAGCACCCCAGACAGGGTAACTTCTTCACCCCTCCACTTT	15	TRBD1	TRBJ1-6	TRBV28	NA
CSVRGNTEAFF	TGCAGCGTTAGGGGGAACACTGAAGCTTTCTTT	11	NA	TRBJ1-1	TRBV29-1	NA
CASSFSSEAFF	TGTGCCAGCAGCTTCTCCTCTGAAGCTTTCTTT	11	NA	TRBJ1-1	TRBV5-6	once
CASSEFQMNQPQHF	TGTGCCAGCAGTGAATTTCAGATGAATCAGCCCCAGCATTTT	14	NA	TRBJ1-5	TRBV6-1	once
CASKAGTAINEQFF	TGTGCCAGCAAGGCCGGGACAGCCATCAATGAGCAGTTCTTC	14	TRBD1	TRBJ2-1	TRBV5-6	NA
CASIHGAKNIQYF	TGTGCCAGCATCCACGGAGCCAAAAACATTCAGTACTTC	13	NA	TRBJ2-4	TRBV2	NA
CAISEPLGGAPTDTQYF	TGTGCCATCAGTGAGCCGCTGGGGGGGGCCCCGACAGATACGCAGTATTTT	17	NA	TRBJ2-3	TRBV10-3	NA
CASMGAQGTRGGETQYF	TGTGCCAGCATGGGAGCCCAGGGGACGAGGGGCGGCGAGACCCAGTACTTC	17	NA	TRBJ2-5	TRBV2	NA
CASSNPGQFYGYTF	TGTGCCAGCAGCAACCCGGGACAGTTCTATGGCTACACCTTC	14	TRBD1	TRBJ1-2	TRBV6-5	NA
CASSRTSGGTDTQYF	TGCGCCAGCAGCAGGACTAGCGGGGGAACAGATACGCAGTATTTT	15	TRBD2	TRBJ2-3	TRBV5-1	NA
CASDRQGASREQYF	TGTGCCTCCGATCGACAGGGGGCTTCCCGGGAGCAGTACTTC	14	TRBD1	TRBJ2-7	TRBV30	NA
CATSDFGTGIVYGYTF	TGTGCCACCAGTGATTTCGGAACAGGGATTGTCTATGGCTACACCTTC	16	NA	TRBJ1-2	TRBV24-1	NA
CASSLRGGVNTGELFF	TGCGCCAGCAGCTTACGCGGGGGGGTGAACACCGGGGAGCTGTTTTTT	16	TRBD2	TRBJ2-2	TRBV5-1	NA
CASSAQGAAYNSPLHF	TGTGCCAGCAGCGCACAGGGGGCTGCCTATAATTCACCCCTCCACTTT	16	TRBD1	TRBJ1-6	TRBV9	once
CASSFRQSTDTQYF	TGTGCCAGCAGCTTCAGACAGAGCACAGATACGCAGTATTTT	14	NA	TRBJ2-3	TRBV11-2	few
CASTLRAGGNTGELFF	TGTGCCAGCACCCTCAGGGCGGGGGGGAACACCGGGGAGCTGTTTTTT	16	TRBD2	TRBJ2-2	TRBV3-1/TRBV3-2	NA